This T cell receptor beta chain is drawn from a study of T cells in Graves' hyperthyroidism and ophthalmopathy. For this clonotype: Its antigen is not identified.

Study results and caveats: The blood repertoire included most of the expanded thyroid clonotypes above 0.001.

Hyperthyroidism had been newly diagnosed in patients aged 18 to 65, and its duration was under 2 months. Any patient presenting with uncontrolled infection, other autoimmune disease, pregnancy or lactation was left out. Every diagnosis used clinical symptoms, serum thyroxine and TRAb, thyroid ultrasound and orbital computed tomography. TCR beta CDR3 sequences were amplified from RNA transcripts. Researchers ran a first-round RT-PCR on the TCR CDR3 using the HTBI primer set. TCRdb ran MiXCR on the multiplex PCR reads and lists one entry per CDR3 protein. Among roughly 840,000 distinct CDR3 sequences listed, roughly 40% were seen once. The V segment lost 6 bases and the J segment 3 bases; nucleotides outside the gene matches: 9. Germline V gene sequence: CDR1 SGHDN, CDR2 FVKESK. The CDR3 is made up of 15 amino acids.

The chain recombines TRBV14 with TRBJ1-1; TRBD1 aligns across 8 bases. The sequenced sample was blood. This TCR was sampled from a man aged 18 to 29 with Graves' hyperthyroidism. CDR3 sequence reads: CASSLRTQGDTEAFF. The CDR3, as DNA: TGTGCCAGCAGTTTACGTACACAGGGGGACACTGAAGCTTTCTTT.